This T cell receptor beta chain originates from a study of shared clonotypes between healthy human individuals. Turning to the study itself: CD4 naive cells filled three plates per donor, CD4 memory three, CD8 naive two and CD8 memory one.

With 6 bases removed from V and 2 bases from J, the gap between germline ends came to 16 bases. Germline-derived CDR1 and CDR2 are SGHNT and YYREEE (reference sequence). This CDR3 has 15 amino acids. Overall study findings and caveats: Limitation of the genetic and exposure-history diversity represented came from the few donors.

Using immunoSEQ multiplex PCR, the repertoire was profiled, and TCRdb retains in-frame clones only, with some absent. Among 800,000 to 1,200,000 clones listed, 75% to 85% were seen once. This clone was seen only a few times. Its antigen is undetermined. The rearrangement joins TRBV5-4 to TRBJ2-3; possibly TRBD2 for D (6 bases). Sequencing input: memory CD4+ T cells from PBMCs. Subset indicated: CD45RA-negative fraction. The clonotype comes from a man younger than 35 in good health. Some clones in this sample may be carry-over from other donors' samples. CDR3 protein: CASNRGRRDTDTQYF. CDR3 bases: TGTGCCAGCAACCGGGGGAGGCGAGACACAGATACGCAGTATTTT.